One sample yielded the 25 T cell receptor beta chains listed below, sequenced in a study of T cells in Graves' hyperthyroidism and ophthalmopathy. TCR beta CDR3 sequences were amplified from RNA transcripts. The TCR CDR3 was amplified in a first-round RT-PCR using the HTBI primer set. TCRdb re-called the multiplex PCR reads through MiXCR, storing one row per CDR3 protein. The sample holds about 840,000 distinct CDR3 sequences, around 39% seen once. The sequenced sample was blood. These receptors were collected from a man younger than 35 with Graves' hyperthyroidism.

The chain has TRBV5-1 and TRBJ2-6; D may be TRBD2 (6 bases). There are 17 residues in the CDR3. Germline CDR1 reads SGHRS; CDR2 reads YFSETQ. The V end lost 3 bases, the J end lost 0 bases, and 13 bases lay between the germline ends. CDR3: CASSSEGSGSGANVLTF. Written as DNA, the CDR3 is TGCGCCAGCAGCTCGGAGGGCTCCGGCTCTGGGGCCAACGTCCTGACTTTC.

This clonotype came up many times. The V call is TRBV10-3, the J call TRBJ2-7; maybe TRBD1 (5 bases). Germline values: CDR1 ENHRY, CDR2 SYGVKD. Trimming stripped 0 bases from V and 5 bases from J, with 11 bases between. This CDR3 has 14 residues. CDR3 protein: CAISESKGLHEQYF. The DNA for the CDR3 is TGTGCCATCAGTGAGTCAAAGGGGCTCCACGAGCAGTACTTC.

This clonotype was seen just once. Because it lacks the conserved phenylalanine or tryptophan at the end, this CDR3 is likely a read error. The limits of the CDR3 on the DNA are not certain, so only TCRdb's listed CDR3 is given. The rearrangement joins TRBV29-1 to TRBJ2-6; the listed D gene, TRBD1, was not tested against the DNA. Germline values: CDR1 SQVTM, CDR2 ANQGSEA. The CDR3 is made up of 16 amino acids, end residues included. The CDR3 loop reads CSVGGRKLSGANVQIL.

This clonotype has only a few counts. This sequence joins TRBV20-1 and TRBJ2-5; possibly TRBD1 or TRBD2 for D (5 bases each). CDR1 and CDR2 (germline): DFQATT, SNEGSKA (reference sequence). The V gene lost 0 bases and the J gene lost 1 base, with 12 bases spanning the gap. This CDR3 contains 15 residues. The CDR3 sequence is CSARDLGAGQETQYF. CDR3 DNA: TGCAGTGCTAGAGATCTCGGGGCGGGCCAAGAGACCCAGTACTTC.

This chain's CDR3 is CASRQGVGYTF. The CDR3, as DNA: TGTGCCAGCAGACAGGGCGTTGGCTACACCTTC. The rearrangement joins TRBV6-1 to TRBJ1-2; tentatively, D is TRBD1 (6 bases). Per germline, CDR1 MNHNS and CDR2 SASEGT. V gave up 6 bases and J gave up 7 bases, with 9 bases separating them. This CDR3 has 11 residues.

The V call is TRBV18, the J call TRBJ1-6; 9 bases agree with TRBD1. This CDR3 has 14 residues. Germline CDR1 and CDR2: KGHSH and LQKENI. Trimming removed 3 bases from V and 9 bases from J; junction bases left unmatched: 3. The CDR3 reads CASSPQGQGSPLHF. The CDR3 DNA sequence: TGTGCCAGCTCACCGCAGGGACAGGGTTCACCCCTCCACTTT.

This sequence joins TRBV7-2 and TRBJ1-4; 7 nucleotides match TRBD1. Germline CDR1 and CDR2: SGHTA and FQGNSA. The CDR3 has 18 residues. V shed 5 bases, J shed 3 bases, and the junction held 15 bases outside the gene matches. In DNA, the CDR3 is TGTGCCAGCAGCCCCAGGAAGGGGGCTCGGGCGGCTAATGAAAAACTGTTTTTT. Amino acid sequence: CASSPRKGARAANEKLFF.

This clonotype was found many times. The rearrangement joins TRBV10-3 to TRBJ1-3; D is perhaps TRBD1 (6 bases). Germline CDR1 reads ENHRY; CDR2 reads SYGVKD. This CDR3 spans 16 amino acids. V lost 6 bases to trimming and J lost 7 bases, with 22 bases between them. The CDR3: CAISQDDGVGGNTIYF. The CDR3 nucleotides are TGTGCCATCAGCCAAGACGATGGCGTTGGGGGCAACACCATATATTTT.

The table lists this clonotype with a count of one. A much larger clonotype is one base distant, so this may be a read error. CDR3 coding DNA: TGTGCCAGTAGTAAGATAGTGGAGGACGAGCAGTACTTC. It is translated as CASSKIVEDEQYF. V gene TRBV19 combines with J gene TRBJ2-7; a possible D gene is TRBD2 (5 bases). The CDR3 covers 13 residues. V was trimmed by 4 bases and J by 5 bases, leaving 12 bases between them. Germline values: CDR1 LNHDA, CDR2 SQIVND (reference sequence).

This clonotype was seen at least ten times. The chain recombines TRBV9 with TRBJ1-5; D may be TRBD1 (5 bases). V was trimmed by 2 bases and J by 2 bases, leaving 11 bases between them. Germline V gives CDR1 SGDLS, CDR2 YYNGEE. The CDR3 runs to 15 residues. CDR3 in DNA: TGTGCCAGCAGCGTCGGAACAGGTCGCAATCAGCCCCAGCATTTT. Translated: CASSVGTGRNQPQHF.

The chain couples TRBV2 to TRBJ2-5; tentatively, D is TRBD2 (6 bases). The CDR3 has 14 residues. Trimming removed 2 bases at V and 9 bases at J, with 16 bases between. CDR1 is SNHLY, CDR2 FYNNEI, per germline. The CDR3 is CASSEPREREAQYF. Written as DNA, the CDR3 is TGTGCCAGCAGTGAACCCAGGGAAAGGGAGGCCCAGTACTTC.

The chain is built from TRBV19 and TRBJ1-2; 10 bases map to TRBD1. The CDR3 contains 17 residues. J gave up 1 base and V 7 bases, and 12 bases lay outside the gene matches. The germline V gene encodes CDR1 LNHDA and CDR2 SQIVND (reference sequence). CDR3 in DNA: TGTGCCAGTATCCCGAAGACAGGGGGCGGACTTAACTATGGCTACACCTTC. Amino acid sequence: CASIPKTGGGLNYGYTF.

CDR3 nucleotide sequence: TGCGCCAGCAGCCAAGATCTCGGGCAGGCTTATTCACCCCTCCACTTT. Translation: CASSQDLGQAYSPLHF. The chain couples TRBV4-1 to TRBJ1-6; D ambiguous. Germline V gives CDR1 MGHRA, CDR2 YSYEKL. CDR3 size: 16 residues. V gave up 0 bases and J gave up 8 bases, with 14 bases separating them.

The table lists this clonotype with a few counts. The chain joins TRBV5-1 to TRBJ2-7; D may match TRBD1 or TRBD2 (5 bases each). CDR3 length: 15 amino acids. Trimming took 0 bases from V and 4 from J, leaving 14 bases between them. Looked up from germline, CDR1 is SGHRS and CDR2 is YFSETQ. For the CDR3, the DNA is TGCGCCAGCAGCTTGGGGGACCGAATTGTATACGAGCAGTACTTC. It specifies CASSLGDRIVYEQYF.

The gene calls are TRBV20-1 and TRBJ2-7; no reliable D call. Germline CDR1 is DFQATT and CDR2 is SNEGSKA (reference sequence). This CDR3 spans 10 amino acids. Trimming removed 5 bases from V and 7 bases from J, with 9 bases in between. As DNA, the CDR3 is TGCAGTGCTGGGGATTTAGAGCAGTACTTC. Translated: CSAGDLEQYF.

This clonotype was picked up many times. The chain uses TRBV10-3 and TRBJ1-5, with D possibly being TRBD1 (5 bases). The CDR3 runs to 15 residues. Germline CDR1 ENHRY, CDR2 SYGVKD. Trimming stripped 4 bases from V and 2 bases from J, with 12 bases between. The CDR3 is CAISASRDGNQPQHF. The CDR3 bases are TGTGCCATCAGTGCGTCCAGGGATGGCAATCAGCCCCAGCATTTT.

This clonotype was seen repeatedly, ten times or more. This chain joins TRBV7-6 and TRBJ2-2; no reliable D call. The CDR3 totals 16 residues. The germline V gene encodes CDR1 SGHVS and CDR2 FNYEAQ. Trimming removed 6 bases at V and 4 bases at J, with 18 bases between. The CDR3 here is CASSSPTRSSTGELFF. CDR3 DNA: TGTGCCAGCAGTTCTCCGACACGCTCGAGCACCGGGGAGCTGTTTTTT.

The CDR3 coding sequence is TGTGCCAGCAGCTCACACAGGGCCGTTGAGACCCAGTACTTC. Residues: CASSSHRAVETQYF. The chain employs TRBV14 and TRBJ2-5, with a possible D match to TRBD1 (6 bases). Germline CDR1 is SGHDN and CDR2 is FVKESK. V lost 5 bases, J lost 5 bases, and 15 bases lay in between. The CDR3 spans 14 residues.

This clonotype was picked up a small number of times. The rearrangement links TRBV5-4 to TRBJ1-6; no firm D call. Germline V gene lookup returns CDR1 SGHNT and CDR2 YYREEE (reference sequence). Trimming removed 2 bases at V and 10 bases at J, with 13 bases between. The CDR3 covers 14 residues. The CDR3 is CASSFPGVGSPLHF. CDR3 sequence (DNA): TGTGCCAGCAGCTTTCCGGGCGTCGGATCACCCCTCCACTTT.

This chain links TRBV24-1 with TRBJ2-2; D possibly corresponds to TRBD1 (7 bases). Germline CDR1 is KGHDR and CDR2 is SFDVKD. V lost 0 bases, J lost 6 bases, and 19 bases lay in between. This CDR3 has 18 amino acids. CDR3 DNA: TGTGCCACCAGTGATTTGAGTCGTGGGCAGGGGGGCGCCGGGGAGCTGTTTTTT. Translating it yields CATSDLSRGQGGAGELFF.

The rearrangement uses TRBV10-3 and TRBJ1-4; D remains unclear. CDR3 length: 13 residues. CDR1 ENHRY and CDR2 SYGVKD come from the germline V gene. V was clipped by 4 bases and J by 7 bases, with 10 bases between them. CDR3 sequence (DNA): TGTGCCATCAGTGGGGGAAGCACTGAAAAACTGTTTTTT. Its translation is CAISGGSTEKLFF.

This clonotype has a handful of counts. The chain uses TRBV20-1 and TRBJ2-7; a possible D gene is TRBD2 (6 bases). Germline V gene data show CDR1 as DFQATT and CDR2 as SNEGSKA (reference sequence). Trimming removed 1 base at V and 2 bases at J, with 21 bases between. This CDR3 has 17 residues. The chain's CDR3 is CSARVFLPGLSPYEQYF. CDR3 DNA sequence: TGCAGTGCTAGAGTCTTTCTACCGGGACTTTCGCCCTACGAGCAGTACTTC.

This clonotype was counted many times. The chain employs TRBV2 and TRBJ2-5, with 8 bases aligning to TRBD1. Germline CDR1 reads SNHLY; CDR2 reads FYNNEI. The CDR3 totals 16 residues. Trimming took 7 bases from V and 5 from J; bases not matched to a gene: 15. This chain's CDR3 is CASNANLQGVAETQYF. CDR3 coding DNA: TGTGCCAGCAACGCAAATCTACAGGGGGTTGCGGAGACCCAGTACTTC.

This clonotype was detected ten times or more. This chain joins TRBV20-1 and TRBJ2-5, with D tentatively TRBD2 (5 bases). Germline V gene lookup returns CDR1 DFQATT and CDR2 SNEGSKA (reference sequence). The CDR3 is 13 amino acids. V gave up 6 bases and J gave up 5 bases, with 16 bases separating them. In DNA, the CDR3 is TGCAGTGCCAGGACTCCAGGATTGGAGACCCAGTACTTC. Its protein product is CSARTPGLETQYF.

This clonotype was counted between two and nine times. The J gene is TRBJ2-7, the V gene TRBV6-1; unclear D gene. The germline gives CDR1 MNHNS, CDR2 SASEGT. The V and J ends lost 3 bases and 7 bases respectively, with 7 bases between them. The CDR3 is 11 residues long. In DNA, the CDR3 is TGTGCCAGCAGTGATTGGGTAGAGCAGTACTTC. Its translation is CASSDWVEQYF.